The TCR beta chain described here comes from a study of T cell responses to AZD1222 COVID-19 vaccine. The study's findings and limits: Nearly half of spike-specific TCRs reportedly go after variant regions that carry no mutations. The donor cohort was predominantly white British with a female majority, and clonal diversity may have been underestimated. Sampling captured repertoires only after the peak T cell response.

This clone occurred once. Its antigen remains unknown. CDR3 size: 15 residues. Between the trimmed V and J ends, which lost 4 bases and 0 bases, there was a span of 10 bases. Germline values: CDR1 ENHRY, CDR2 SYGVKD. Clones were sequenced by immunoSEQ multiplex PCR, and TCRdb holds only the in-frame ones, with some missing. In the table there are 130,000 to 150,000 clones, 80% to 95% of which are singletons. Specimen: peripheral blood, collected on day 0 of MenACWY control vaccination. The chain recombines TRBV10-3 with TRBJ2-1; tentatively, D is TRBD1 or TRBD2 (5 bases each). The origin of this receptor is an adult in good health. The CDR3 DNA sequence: TGTGCCATCAGTGTGGGGGTTAGCTCCTACAATGAGCAGTTCTTC. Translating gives CAISVGVSSYNEQFF.